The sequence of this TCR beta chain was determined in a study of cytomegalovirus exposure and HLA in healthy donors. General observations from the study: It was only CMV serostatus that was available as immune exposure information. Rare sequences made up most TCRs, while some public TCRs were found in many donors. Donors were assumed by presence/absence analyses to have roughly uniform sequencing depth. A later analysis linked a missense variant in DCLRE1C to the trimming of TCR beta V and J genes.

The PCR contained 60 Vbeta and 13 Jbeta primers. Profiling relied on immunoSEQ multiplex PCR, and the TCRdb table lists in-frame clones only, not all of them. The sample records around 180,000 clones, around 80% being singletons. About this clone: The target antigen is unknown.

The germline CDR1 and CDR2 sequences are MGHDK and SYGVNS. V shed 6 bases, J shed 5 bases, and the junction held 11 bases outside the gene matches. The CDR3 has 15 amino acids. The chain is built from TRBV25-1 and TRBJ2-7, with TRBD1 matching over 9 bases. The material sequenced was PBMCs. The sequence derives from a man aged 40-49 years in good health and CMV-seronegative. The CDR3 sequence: CASSNPGTGSHEQYF. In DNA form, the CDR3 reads TGTGCCAGCAGCAATCCCGGGACAGGGTCCCACGAGCAGTACTTC.